The rows below give T cell receptor beta chains drawn from one sample of a study of T cell repertoires in cytomegalovirus infection. TCRdb passed the reads through MiXCR, listing each CDR3 protein once. Here the sample spans hundreds of thousands of distinct CDR3 sequences, about 44% being singletons. Their specific antigens are unknown. The input for sequencing was cultured PBMCs, taken from culture after CMV antigen stimulation. The receptors were sampled from a human donor in good health (CMV status not recorded). Some clones in this sample may be carry-over from other donors' samples. The CDR3 runs from the conserved cysteine through the conserved F or W.

j_call v_call cdr3_aa
TRBJ2-1 TRBV12-3/TRBV12-4 CASSSRGIYNEQFF
TRBJ2-1 TRBV11-3 CASSLELAGVGEQFF
TRBJ2-7 TRBV7-8 CASSLGGLAGDWSYEQYF
TRBJ2-2 TRBV20-1 CSASRENTGELFF
TRBJ2-2 TRBV6-6 CASSVMDTGELFF
TRBJ2-3 TRBV7-8 CASSLGPSTQYF
TRBJ2-1 TRBV7-9 CASSWDRAPNEQFF
TRBJ2-1 TRBV11-2 CASSFIGSEQFF
TRBJ2-2 TRBV7-2 CASSLGTGVVFF
TRBJ1-1 TRBV28 CASRPAWGAGNTEAFF
TRBJ2-2 TRBV28 CASSSQGFGELFF
TRBJ2-5 TRBV7-6 CASSLAGLAGAETQYF
TRBJ2-7 TRBV7-2 CASSPRGSGGHYEQYF
TRBJ2-7 TRBV7-8 CASREGTAYEQYF
TRBJ1-4 TRBV15 CATSRDGGGSNEKLFF
TRBJ1-5 TRBV27 CASSPDRVGNQPQHF
TRBJ1-1 TRBV25-1 CASSPRLRSTEAFF
TRBJ2-5 TRBV4-3 CASSHTDREETQYF
TRBJ2-1 TRBV11-2 CASSAARGANEQFF
TRBJ2-1 TRBV20-1 CSARGDGYPYNEQFF
TRBJ1-1 TRBV7-3 CASSLGGGIETEAFF
TRBJ2-2 TRBV6-5 CASSERAGANTGELFF
TRBJ2-1 TRBV6-1 CASRKGTGLPGIF
TRBJ1-1 TRBV7-8 CASSHTTGKSKEAFF
TRBJ1-1 TRBV5-1 CASSLGLGGAFAEAFF
TRBJ1-1 TRBV6-8 CASSFDLGAGFTEAFF
TRBJ2-6 TRBV29-1 CSVESTRANVLTF
TRBJ2-1 TRBV28 CASKGGGGEQFF
TRBJ2-7 TRBV18 CASSPWGSTGPYEQYF
TRBJ2-1 TRBV7-6 CASSGRGELYNEQFF
TRBJ1-3 TRBV4-3 CASSPQRQGNTIYF
TRBJ2-4 TRBV7-2 CASSLEPSNLAKNIQYF
TRBJ1-2 TRBV5-1 CASSLAEGGGGYTF